The 15 T cell receptor beta chains listed next were all sequenced from one sample in a study of T cell repertoires in cytomegalovirus infection. Which antigens these TCRs recognize remains unknown. TCRdb used MiXCR to reprocess the reads, holding one entry per CDR3 protein. The table shows approximately 910,000 distinct CDR3 sequences, with roughly 31% occurring only once. The sample here was cultured CD8+ T cells from PBMCs, taken from culture after CMV antigen stimulation. The receptors stem from a human donor in good health (CMV status not recorded). Some clones in this sample may be carry-over from other donors' samples.

V usage is TRBV6-2 or TRBV6-3 and J usage is TRBJ2-5; 7 nucleotides line up with TRBD2. There are 16 residues in the CDR3. Germline V CDR1 and CDR2: MNHEY, SVGEGT. Trimming cost V 2 bases and J 4 bases; bases outside gene matches: 10. CDR3 protein: CASSYPRMVAGETQYF. The CDR3 DNA is TGTGCCAGCAGTTACCCACGTATGGTAGCGGGAGAGACCCAGTACTTC.

This sequence joins TRBV19 and TRBJ1-1; the D is unclear. The CDR3 is 14 amino acids. The V end lost 1 base, the J end lost 3 bases, and 9 bases lay between the germline ends. Germline V gene lookup returns CDR1 LNHDA and CDR2 SQIVND (reference sequence). CDR3 region: CASSIAQGYTEAFF. The CDR3 bases are TGTGCCAGTAGTATAGCTCAAGGGTACACTGAAGCTTTCTTT.

This clonotype was picked up a small number of times. The genes are TRBV7-8 and TRBJ1-1; D remains unclear. V was cut by 4 bases and J by 1 base, with 10 bases left in between. CDR1 and CDR2 (germline): SGHVS, FQNEAQ. The CDR3 runs 14 residues. The CDR3 loop is CASSSAFGNTEAFF. CDR3 sequence (DNA): TGTGCCAGCAGCTCAGCCTTTGGGAACACTGAAGCTTTCTTT. The full variable domain, its missing parts supplied by reference TRBV7-8 and TRBJ1-1, is GAGVSQSPRYKVAKRGQDVALRCDPISGHVSLFWYQQALGQGPEFLTYFQNEAQLDKSGLPSDRFFAERPEGSVSTLKIQRTQQEDSAVYLCASSSAFGNTEAFFGQGTRLTVV.

In its sample, this clonotype was seen a few times. The J gene is TRBJ1-6, the V gene TRBV7-6, with no clear D. CDR1 and CDR2 from the germline V gene are SGHVS and FNYEAQ. V lost 5 bases and J 0 bases, leaving 11 bases between the germline ends. This CDR3 comprises 16 residues. Here the CDR3 reads CASSLNGRSYNSPLHF. In DNA, the CDR3 is TGTGCCAGCAGCCTAAACGGACGCTCCTATAATTCACCCCTCCACTTT.

The genes are TRBV12-3 or TRBV12-4 and TRBJ2-5; TRBD1 matches 10 bases. The J segment lost 3 bases and the V segment lost 6 bases, leaving 4 bases of the junction unmatched. The CDR3 covers 14 residues. DNA for the CDR3: TGTGCCAGCAGCCGGACAGGGGGTAAAGAGACCCAGTACTTC. This codes for CASSRTGGKETQYF.

This chain links TRBV29-1 with TRBJ1-2, with D unresolved. The CDR3 is made up of 14 amino acids. Trimming took off 0 bases at V and 0 bases at J, with 8 bases between the two ends. Germline V gene sequence: CDR1 SQVTM, CDR2 ANQGSEA. The CDR3 DNA reads TGCAGCGTTGAAGAGGCCGCCTCTAACTATGGCTACACCTTC. Encoded protein: CSVEEAASNYGYTF.

J is TRBJ2-1 and V is TRBV6-5; D is unresolved. Germline V gene data show CDR1 as MNHEY and CDR2 as SVGAGI. The CDR3 is 17 residues long. Trimming took 2 bases from V and 0 from J, leaving 14 bases between them. CDR3 residues: CASSYAEERSSYNEQFF. The CDR3 nucleotides are TGTGCCAGCAGTTACGCCGAGGAGAGGAGCTCCTACAATGAGCAGTTCTTC.

This clonotype was counted at least ten times. V usage is TRBV29-1 and J usage is TRBJ1-2; D ambiguous. The ends were cut back, 3 bases at V and 8 bases at J, with 10 bases in the middle. From germline, CDR1 is SQVTM and CDR2 ANQGSEA. CDR3 length: 11 amino acids. CDR3 protein: CSVDQVYGYTF. In DNA form, the CDR3 reads TGCAGCGTTGACCAGGTTTACGGCTACACCTTC.

On this clonotype itself: A junction end diverges from the germline sequence, so it may reflect a read error. The chain carries TRBV12-3 or TRBV12-4 and TRBJ2-2; D unresolved. The CDR3 runs 17 residues. The CDR3 loop reads CANSSYDTPRNTGELFF. The CDR3 DNA sequence: TGTGCCAACAGTTCTTATGATACCCCCCGAAACACCGGGGAGCTGTTTTTT.

The chain has TRBV4-2 and TRBJ2-2; TRBD2 aligns across 8 bases. Germline CDR1 reads LGHNA; CDR2 reads YNFKEQ. The CDR3 runs to 20 residues. V was pared by 4 bases and J by 0 bases, with 16 bases of the junction left unmatched. CDR3: CASSPDGGLVVSANTGELFF. The CDR3 DNA reads TGTGCCAGCAGCCCAGACGGGGGACTAGTGGTGTCTGCGAACACCGGGGAGCTGTTTTTT.

The table lists this clonotype with many counts. The chain couples TRBV6-1 to TRBJ1-5; 7 positions agree with TRBD1. V dropped 5 bases and J dropped 5; count of bases not matched to a gene: 12. The germline CDR1 and CDR2 sequences are MNHNS and SASEGT. The CDR3 loop spans 16 amino acids. The CDR3 DNA reads TGTGCCAGCAGTCGTCCCGTAGGGACAGACCATCAGCCCCAGCATTTT. Its translation is CASSRPVGTDHQPQHF.

Concerning this clonotype itself: A much more abundant neighbour one base away suggests this may be a read error. V is TRBV7-6 and J is TRBJ2-1, with TRBD1 matching over 11 bases. In germline, CDR1 is SGHVS, CDR2 FNYEAQ. This CDR3 region has 14 residues. In DNA form, the CDR3 reads TGTGCCAGCAGCTCCGGACAGGGGGCGTGGGAGCAGCTCTTC. Encoded protein: CASSSGQGAWEQLF.

The count of this clonotype is one. The chain is built from TRBV18 and TRBJ2-7, with a tentative D call TRBD1 (6 bases). V gave up 9 bases and J gave up 0 bases, with 12 bases separating them. CDR1 and CDR2 (germline): KGHSH, LQKENI. The CDR3 totals 13 residues. CDR3 loop: CASEGGPSYEQYF. DNA of the CDR3: TGTGCCAGTGAAGGGGGTCCCTCCTACGAGCAGTACTTC.

The gene calls are TRBV16 and TRBJ2-2, with a weak D call TRBD1 (5 bases). This CDR3 comprises 14 residues. In germline, CDR1 is KGHSY, CDR2 FQNENV. V was pared by 3 bases and J by 7 bases, with 12 bases between. DNA for the CDR3: TGTGCCAGCAGCCACCAAGGGGTTGGCGGGGAGCTGTTTTTT. This encodes CASSHQGVGGELFF.

This clonotype was found a few times. The V gene is TRBV7-6, the J gene TRBJ2-1; 9 bases are shared with TRBD2. CDR1 and CDR2 from the germline V gene are SGHVS and FNYEAQ. The V gene end was trimmed by 0 bases and the J gene end by 8 bases; junction bases not matched to a gene: 8. This CDR3 comprises 16 residues. The CDR3 loop is CASSLAQDLAGDEQFF. The CDR3 nucleotides are TGTGCCAGCAGCTTAGCGCAAGATTTAGCGGGGGATGAGCAGTTCTTC.